This note documents a single T cell receptor beta chain sequence. Its specificity is not known. The data belong to a study of shared clonotypes between healthy human individuals. Study overall: A donor's plate count was three for CD4 naive and three for CD4 memory; CD8 naive had two and CD8 memory one. General study points: Memory subsets generally showed smaller estimated richness than naive subsets did.

The CDR3 is made up of 12 amino acids. The germline gives CDR1 SQVTM, CDR2 ANQGSEA. V dropped 3 bases and J dropped 5 bases, with 10 bases sitting between them. Generated by immunoSEQ multiplex PCR, the TCRdb table keeps only in-frame clones and is missing some. The sample carries roughly 700,000 clones, roughly 70% recorded once. Sequenced material: memory CD4+ T cells sorted from blood. Subset specified: CD45RA-negative fraction. The clonotype comes from a woman younger than 45 in good health. V usage is TRBV29-1 and J usage is TRBJ2-5; D might be TRBD2 (5 bases). CDR3 loop: CSVEATGETQYF. CDR3 coding DNA: TGCAGCGTTGAGGCGACGGGGGAGACCCAGTACTTC.